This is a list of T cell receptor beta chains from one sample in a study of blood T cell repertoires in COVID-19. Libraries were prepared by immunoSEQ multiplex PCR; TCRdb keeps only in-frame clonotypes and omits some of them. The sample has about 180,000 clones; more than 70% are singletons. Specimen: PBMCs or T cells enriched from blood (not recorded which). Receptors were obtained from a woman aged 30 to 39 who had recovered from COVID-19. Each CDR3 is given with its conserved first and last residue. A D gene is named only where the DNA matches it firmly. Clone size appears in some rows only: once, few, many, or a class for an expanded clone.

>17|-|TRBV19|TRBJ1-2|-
TGTGCCAGTAGTCCCCGGGACACCCGTTGGACCAACTATGGCTACACCTTC
CASSPRDTRWTNYGYTF
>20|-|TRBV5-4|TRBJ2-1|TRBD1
TGTGCCAGCAGCTTGGAGGGGGCTATTCCCCAACCTTTAACCTACAATGAGCAGTTCTTC
CASSLEGAIPQPLTYNEQFF
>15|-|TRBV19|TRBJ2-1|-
TGTGCCAGTAGTACATCCCTGTTCTCAGATAATGAGCAGTTCTTC
CASSTSLFSDNEQFF
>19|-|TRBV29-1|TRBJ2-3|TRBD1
TGCAGCGTGGCAACGACAGGGGAATTCAGGGGGACCCGCCCAGATACGCAGTATTTT
CSVATTGEFRGTRPDTQYF
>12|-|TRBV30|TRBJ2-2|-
TGTGCCTGGGGTAGCGGTCCCGGGGAGCTGTTTTTT
CAWGSGPGELFF
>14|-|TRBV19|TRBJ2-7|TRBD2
TGTGCCAGTAGTACAGCGGGAGACGTTGGCGAGCAGTACTTC
CASSTAGDVGEQYF
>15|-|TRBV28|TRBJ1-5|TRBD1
TGTGCCAGCACTGGCGACAGGGGGCCCTATCAGCCCCAGCATTTT
CASTGDRGPYQPQHF
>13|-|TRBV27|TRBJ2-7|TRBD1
TGTGCCACCTGGACAGGCTTTCCCTACGAGCAGTACTTC
CATWTGFPYEQYF
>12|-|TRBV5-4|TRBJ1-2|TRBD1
TGTGCCAGCAGCTCACAGGGGCTTGGCTACACCTTC
CASSSQGLGYTF
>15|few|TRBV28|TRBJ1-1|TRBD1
TGTGCCAGCAGTTTATGGGGACAGGGGAACACTGAAGCTTTCTTT
CASSLWGQGNTEAFF
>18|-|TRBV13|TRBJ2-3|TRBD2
TGTGCCAGCAGCTTACGGCTAGCGGGAATCGGTCTTACAGATACGCAGTATTTT
CASSLRLAGIGLTDTQYF
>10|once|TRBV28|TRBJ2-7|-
TGTTTCGACGGGTACTACGAGCAGTACTTC
CFDGYYEQYF
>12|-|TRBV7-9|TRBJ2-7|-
TGTGCCAGCAGCTTTTCGGCCTACGAGCAGTACTTC
CASSFSAYEQYF
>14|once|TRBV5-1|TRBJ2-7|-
TGCGCCAGCAGCTTGTGGACAACGAACTACGAGCAGTACTTC
CASSLWTTNYEQYF
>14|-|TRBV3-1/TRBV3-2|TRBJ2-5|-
TGTGCCAGCAGCCAAGAGAACAGGGAGGAGACCCAGTACTTC
CASSQENREETQYF
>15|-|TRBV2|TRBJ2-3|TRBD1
TGTGCCAGCACTCTCGGGACAGGGACCCCAGATACGCAGTATTTT
CASTLGTGTPDTQYF
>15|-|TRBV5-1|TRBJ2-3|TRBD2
TGCGCCAGCAGCTTCCCAGCGGGAGGCACAGATACGCAGTATTTT
CASSFPAGGTDTQYF
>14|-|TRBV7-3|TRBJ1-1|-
TGTGCCAGCAGTTCCCGGGGTGTGAACACTGAAGCTTTCTTT
CASSSRGVNTEAFF
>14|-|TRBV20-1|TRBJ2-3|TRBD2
TGCAGTGCTAGTATCGGGAGGGCCGACGATACGCAGTATTTT
CSASIGRADDTQYF
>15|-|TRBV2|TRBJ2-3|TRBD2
TGTGCCAGCAGTCCCGGCGGGGGGGCACAAGATACGCAGTATTTT
CASSPGGGAQDTQYF
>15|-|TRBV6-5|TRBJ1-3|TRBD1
TGTGCCAGCAGCCCCGACAGGGTCCCCGGAAACACCATATATTTT
CASSPDRVPGNTIYF
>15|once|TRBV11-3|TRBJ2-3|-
TGTGCCAGCAGCCCCAGCGGAACTAGCACAGATACGCAGTATTTT
CASSPSGTSTDTQYF
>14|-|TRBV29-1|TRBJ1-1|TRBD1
TGCAGCGTTCGGCGGCAGGGGGATAACACTGAAGCTTTCTTT
CSVRRQGDNTEAFF
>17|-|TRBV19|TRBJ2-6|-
TGTGCCAGTAGTACAGGACAGAATCTTGCTGGGGCCAACGTCCTGACTTTC
CASSTGQNLAGANVLTF
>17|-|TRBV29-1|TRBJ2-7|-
TGCAGCGTTCTTTCATTGCAGGAACCCTCAGGGTTAAGTGAGCAGTACTTC
CSVLSLQEPSGLSEQYF
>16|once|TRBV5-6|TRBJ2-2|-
TGTGCCAGCAGCCCCCCCGTACGGAGGAACACCGGGGAGCTGTTTTTT
CASSPPVRRNTGELFF
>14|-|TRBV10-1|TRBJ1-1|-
TGCGCCAGCTTTATCCGCAGTCGTTTCTCTGAAGCTTTCTTT
CASFIRSRFSEAFF
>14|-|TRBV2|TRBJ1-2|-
TGTGCCAGCAGGCCGGTTAAGGGACTCGGAGGCTACACCTTC
CASRPVKGLGGYTF
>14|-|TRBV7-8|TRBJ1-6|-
TGTGCCAGCAGCTCCCGGGAGCGGAATTCACCCCTCCACTTT
CASSSRERNSPLHF
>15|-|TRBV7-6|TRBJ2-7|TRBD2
TGTGCCAGCAGCTCTTTAGCGGGAGGGCCCTACGAGCAGTACTTC
CASSSLAGGPYEQYF
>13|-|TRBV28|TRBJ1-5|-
TGTGCCAGCATAGGACAGAGCAATCAGCCCCAGCATTTT
CASIGQSNQPQHF
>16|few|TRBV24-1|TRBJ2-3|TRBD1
TGTGCCACCAGTGGCCTCGGACAGGGTAAACCAGATACGCAGTATTTT
CATSGLGQGKPDTQYF
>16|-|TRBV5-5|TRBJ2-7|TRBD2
TGTGCCAGCAGCTTGTATGCGGGAGGGCCCGTAAACGAGCAGTACTTC
CASSLYAGGPVNEQYF
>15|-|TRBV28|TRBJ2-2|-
TGTGCCAGCAGTTTTGGGAAGGCAGGGGCCGGGGAGCTGTTTTTT
CASSFGKAGAGELFF
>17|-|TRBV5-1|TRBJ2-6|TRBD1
TGCGCCAGCAGCTCGGGACAGACCTCCTCTGGGGCCAACGTCCTGACTTTC
CASSSGQTSSGANVLTF
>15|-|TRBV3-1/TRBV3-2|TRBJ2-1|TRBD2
TGTGCCAGCAGACTTACTAGCGGTACTTACAATGAGCAGTTCTTC
CASRLTSGTYNEQFF
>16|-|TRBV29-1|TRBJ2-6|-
TGCAGCGTTGAGCTGGGGCCGATCTCTGGGGCCAACGTCCTGACTTTC
CSVELGPISGANVLTF
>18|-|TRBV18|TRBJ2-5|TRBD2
TGTGCCAGCTCACCAGAATCGGTGGGCCTAGCGGGAGGAGAGACCCAGTACTTC
CASSPESVGLAGGETQYF
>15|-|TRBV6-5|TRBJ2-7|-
TGTGCCAGCCTGTCCCCGGCCGGGACAACCTACGAGCAGTACTTC
CASLSPAGTTYEQYF
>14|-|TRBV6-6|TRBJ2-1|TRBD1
TGTGCCAGCAGTTCGGGGACAGGGGGCAATGAGCAGTTCTTC
CASSSGTGGNEQFF